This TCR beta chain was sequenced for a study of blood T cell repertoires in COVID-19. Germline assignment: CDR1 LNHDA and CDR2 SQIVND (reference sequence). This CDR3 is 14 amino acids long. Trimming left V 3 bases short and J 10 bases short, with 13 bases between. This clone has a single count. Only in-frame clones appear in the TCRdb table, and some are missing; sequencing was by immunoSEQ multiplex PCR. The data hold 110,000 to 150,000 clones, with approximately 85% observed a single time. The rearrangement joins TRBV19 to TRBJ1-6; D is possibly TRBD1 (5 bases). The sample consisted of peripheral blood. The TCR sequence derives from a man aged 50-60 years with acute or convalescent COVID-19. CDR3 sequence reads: CASSIGAGRSPLHF. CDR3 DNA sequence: TGTGCCAGTAGTATTGGCGCAGGGCGATCACCCCTCCACTTT.